The 11 T cell receptor beta chains below come from one sample, sequenced in a study of OX40 agonist ivuxolimab in advanced cancers. Data came from immunoSEQ multiplex PCR; TCRdb stores just in-frame clones and leaves some out. This table has about 100,000 clones, 80% to 95% appearing once. Specimen: CD4+ or CD8+ T cells sorted from blood, collected in a trial of the OX40 agonist ivuxolimab. These receptors originate from an adult with an advanced solid tumor such as melanoma, head and neck, liver or kidney cancer.

This clone was observed a single time. The V call is TRBV5-1, the J call TRBJ2-4; 11 nucleotides agree with TRBD1. Germline CDR1 reads SGHRS; CDR2 reads YFSETQ. The CDR3 sequence is 19 residues long. The trim removed 5 bases at V and 8 bases at J, leaving 21 bases unmatched. The CDR3 DNA follows: TGCGCCAGCAGTCCAATTATTAAGACCGGGACAGGGGGGAGAGACATTCAGTACTTC. It translates to CASSPIIKTGTGGRDIQYF. Complete variable domain (other parts from reference TRBV5-1 and TRBJ2-4): KAGVTQTPRYLIKTRGQQVTLSCSPISGHRSVSWYQQTPGQGLQFLFEYFSETQRNKGNFPGRFSGRQFSNSRSEMNVSTLELGDSALYLCASSPIIKTGTGGRDIQYFGAGTRLSVL.

V usage is TRBV7-9 and J usage is TRBJ1-5, with TRBD1 as a possible D gene (5 bases). The V gene's germline CDR1 is SEHNR and CDR2 FQNEAQ (reference sequence). The CDR3 loop spans 16 amino acids. V was cut by 1 base and J by 2 bases, with 12 bases left in between. CDR3 nucleotide sequence: TGTGCCAGCAGCTTAGTTAGGGGATCGGGCAATCAGCCCCAGCATTTT. Encoded protein: CASSLVRGSGNQPQHF.

This clone was picked up one time. This chain links TRBV6-1 with TRBJ1-2, with D unclear. V was trimmed by 4 bases and J by 0 bases, leaving 6 bases between them. The CDR3 is made up of 13 amino acids. In germline, CDR1 is MNHNS, CDR2 SASEGT. CDR3 sequence reads: CASSGTANYGYTF. CDR3 sequence (DNA): TGTGCCAGCAGTGGGACGGCTAACTATGGCTACACCTTC.

The chain links TRBV6-1 to TRBJ1-5; D is ambiguous. Between the trimmed V and J ends, which lost 8 bases and 5 bases, there was a span of 7 bases. Germline CDR1 MNHNS, CDR2 SASEGT. The CDR3 is 11 residues long. CDR3 amino acids: CASAADQPQHF. The CDR3 nucleotides read TGTGCCAGCGCGGCGGATCAGCCCCAGCATTTT.

This sequence joins TRBV6-6 and TRBJ2-3, with D perhaps TRBD2 (6 bases). CDR3 length equals 14 residues. Germline assignment: CDR1 MNHNY and CDR2 SVGAGI (reference sequence). Trimming shortened V by 2 bases and J by 7 bases, and 13 bases separated the two germline ends. The CDR3 DNA sequence: TGTGCCAGCAGTTACACCGGGAGTATCCATACGCAGTATTTT. It specifies CASSYTGSIHTQYF.

The chain recombines TRBV7-2 with TRBJ2-3, with D unclear. CDR3 length: 13 residues. Looked up from germline, CDR1 is SGHTA and CDR2 is FQGNSA. V lost 5 bases and J lost 4, with 10 bases in between. The CDR3 region has the DNA TGTGCCAGCAGCCCACAAGGGCCAGATACGCAGTATTTT. Its protein product is CASSPQGPDTQYF.

V usage is TRBV6-1 and J usage is TRBJ2-7, with D perhaps TRBD2 (5 bases). This CDR3 is 14 amino acids long. V was cut by 3 bases and J by 6 bases, with 15 bases left in between. CDR1 and CDR2 (germline): MNHNS, SASEGT. This chain's CDR3 is CASSDSFRGSEQYF. In nucleotides, the CDR3 is TGTGCCAGCAGTGATTCTTTTCGAGGGAGCGAGCAGTACTTC.

The chain recombines TRBV7-2 with TRBJ2-7; D gene uncertain. The CDR3 consists of 13 residues. The V end lost 5 bases, the J end lost 3 bases, and 11 bases lay between the germline ends. Germline CDR1 is SGHTA and CDR2 is FQGNSA. The chain's CDR3 is CASSPRSGYEQYF. CDR3 coding DNA: TGTGCCAGCAGCCCCAGGTCAGGCTACGAGCAGTACTTC.

The chain combines TRBV27 with TRBJ2-7, with D possibly matching TRBD2 (7 bases). V lost 4 bases to trimming and J lost 3 bases, with 25 bases between them. Germline-derived CDR1 and CDR2 are MNHEY and SMNVEV (reference sequence). The CDR3 is 18 amino acids. The CDR3 is CASSSLARGLAVNYEQYF. DNA of the CDR3: TGTGCCAGCAGTTCCCTGGCTCGGGGGCTAGCGGTAAACTACGAGCAGTACTTC.

The chain carries TRBV5-8 and TRBJ1-5; D may be TRBD1 (5 bases). The V end was cut by 0 bases, the J end by 2 bases, with 15 bases between. Germline CDR1 is SGHTS and CDR2 is YDEGEE. The CDR3 spans 17 residues. The CDR3 loop is CASSLARRGGGNQPQHF. DNA for the CDR3: TGTGCCAGCAGCTTGGCCAGGCGGGGAGGGGGCAATCAGCCCCAGCATTTT. Supplemented by reference TRBV5-8 and TRBJ1-5, the full variable domain reads EAGVTQSPTHLIKTRGQQATLRCSPISGHTSVYWYQQALGLGLQFLLWYDEGEERNRGNFPPRFSGRQFPNYSSELNVNALELEDSALYLCASSLARRGGGNQPQHFGDGTRLSIL.

The genes are TRBV5-6 and TRBJ2-1; maybe TRBD2 (6 bases). Germline V gene data show CDR1 as SGHDT and CDR2 as YYEEEE. The CDR3 extends over 14 amino acids. V was shortened by 0 bases and J by 7 bases, with 11 bases between the two germline ends. The CDR3 sequence is CASSLGGGMNEQFF. The CDR3 nucleotides are TGTGCCAGCAGCTTGGGTGGGGGGATGAATGAGCAGTTCTTC.